This is a list of T cell receptor beta chains from one sample in a study of T cell responses to AZD1222 COVID-19 vaccine. Produced via immunoSEQ multiplex PCR; TCRdb's table is partial and in-frame only. Of around 180,000 clones in the sample, approximately 90% were seen once. The input for sequencing was peripheral blood, taken on day 0 of AZD1222 vaccination. All receptors come from an adult in good health. CDR3s include the opening cysteine and the closing phenylalanine or tryptophan. Fields, in order: D gene, clone size, J gene, V gene, CDR3 protein, CDR3 DNA. A D gene is named only where the DNA matches it firmly. Where a row states a size, it is once, few, many or the class of an expanded clone; other rows omit it.

TRBD2 | NA | TRBJ2-1 | TRBV6-2/TRBV6-3 | CASSLLLAGGNNEQFF | TGTGCCAGCAGCCTACTACTAGCGGGGGGTAACAATGAGCAGTTCTTC
NA | once | TRBJ2-2 | TRBV18 | CASSILPPRGGLDSNTGELFF | TGTGCCAGCTCCATACTGCCCCCCCGCGGGGGCCTCGATTCGAACACCGGGGAGCTGTTTTTT
NA | once | TRBJ1-2 | TRBV23-1 | CASSTTGFSFGTF | TGCGCCAGCTCCACCACAGGGTTTTCATTTGGCACCTTC
NA | NA | TRBJ2-7 | TRBV6-5 | CASRSHRFPYEQYF | TGTGCCAGCAGGTCCCACCGGTTCCCCTACGAGCAGTACTTC
NA | NA | TRBJ2-6 | TRBV7-6 | CASSPLDGNSGANVLTF | TGTGCCAGCAGCCCATTGGACGGGAACTCTGGGGCCAACGTCCTGACTTTC
TRBD1 | once | TRBJ2-3 | TRBV25-1 | CASSPFTGGRDTQYF | TGTGCCAGCAGTCCCTTTACAGGGGGCAGGGATACGCAGTATTTT
NA | NA | TRBJ2-1 | TRBV18 | CASSPGRYNEQFF | TGTGCCAGCTCACCCGGGAGATACAATGAGCAGTTCTTC
NA | NA | TRBJ1-3 | TRBV6-5 | CASSSDGTTGNTIYF | TGTGCCAGCAGCTCCGACGGGACAACAGGAAACACCATATATTTT
NA | NA | TRBJ2-7 | TRBV5-4 | CASSLGGTEYYEQYF | TGTGCCAGCAGCTTGGGTGGGACGGAATACTACGAGCAGTACTTC
NA | NA | TRBJ1-1 | TRBV5-1 | CASSLGQGNLNTEAFF | TGCGCCAGCAGCTTGGGGCAGGGCAACCTGAACACTGAAGCTTTCTTT
NA | NA | TRBJ1-2 | TRBV4-2 | CASSKAWGDFYGYTF | TGTGCCAGCAGCAAGGCATGGGGAGATTTTTATGGCTACACCTTC
NA | NA | TRBJ1-1 | TRBV19 | CASTGGGPVNTEAFF | TGTGCCAGTACCGGGGGCGGACCGGTGAACACTGAAGCTTTCTTT
NA | NA | TRBJ1-6 | TRBV27 | CASTGATNSPLHF | TGTGCCAGCACAGGGGCCACGAATTCACCCCTCCACTTT
NA | NA | TRBJ1-5 | TRBV21-1 | CASSKDCVRRGNQPQHF | TGTGCCAGCAGCAAAGACTGCGTCCGAAGGGGCAATCAGCCCCAGCATTTT
TRBD1 | NA | TRBJ2-7 | TRBV9 | CASSATGSSYEQYF | TGTGCCAGCAGCGCGACAGGGAGCTCCTACGAGCAGTACTTC
NA | NA | TRBJ1-6 | TRBV5-5 | CASSFEVSSYNSPLHF | TGTGCCAGCAGCTTCGAGGTTAGCTCCTATAATTCACCCCTCCACTTT
TRBD1 | NA | TRBJ2-1 | TRBV9 | CASSVEGQGARNEQFF | TGTGCCAGCAGCGTAGAGGGTCAGGGGGCAAGGAATGAGCAGTTCTTC
TRBD1 | NA | TRBJ1-3 | TRBV29-1 | CSVEEEDRGSGNTIYF | TGCAGCGTTGAGGAGGAGGACAGGGGGTCTGGAAACACCATATATTTT
TRBD1 | NA | TRBJ1-2 | TRBV11-2 | CASSLDRGPYSYTF | TGTGCCAGCAGCTTAGACAGGGGGCCATATAGCTACACCTTC
TRBD1 | NA | TRBJ1-4 | TRBV5-1 | CASSPPGQGNEKLFF | TGCGCCAGCAGCCCACCTGGACAGGGGAATGAAAAACTGTTTTTT
NA | NA | TRBJ2-7 | TRBV21-1 | CASSAPGASSYEQYF | TGTGCCAGCAGCGCCCCGGGGGCGTCCTCCTACGAGCAGTACTTC
TRBD2 | NA | TRBJ2-7 | TRBV30 | CAWSQVAGGKQYF | TGTGCCTGGAGTCAGGTAGCGGGGGGGAAGCAGTACTTC
NA | NA | TRBJ2-5 | TRBV29-1 | CSVDSGGETQYF | TGCAGCGTTGATTCAGGCGGCGAGACCCAGTACTTC
NA | NA | TRBJ1-3 | TRBV6-5 | CASEARLNTIYF | TGTGCCAGCGAGGCTCGGTTAAACACCATATATTTT
NA | NA | TRBJ1-5 | TRBV30 | CAWSVLLGTSQPQHF | TGTGCCTGGAGTGTACTGCTGGGAACGAGTCAGCCCCAGCATTTT
NA | NA | TRBJ2-7 | TRBV7-8 | CASSLSGNEQYF | TGTGCCAGCAGCTTGTCGGGTAACGAGCAGTACTTC
NA | NA | TRBJ1-2 | TRBV9 | CASSSSGFLGYTF | TGTGCCAGCAGCAGCTCGGGGTTCCTCGGCTACACCTTC
NA | NA | TRBJ2-7 | TRBV19 | CASSRDNQGYEQYF | TGTGCCAGTAGTAGGGACAATCAGGGATACGAGCAGTACTTC
TRBD2 | NA | TRBJ2-1 | TRBV5-8 | CASSFGTIIANEQFF | TGTGCCAGCAGCTTCGGGACTATCATCGCCAATGAGCAGTTCTTC
NA | NA | TRBJ2-7 | TRBV19 | CASSIGGGPGEQYF | TGTGCCAGTAGTATAGGAGGGGGGCCGGGGGAGCAGTACTTC
NA | NA | TRBJ2-7 | TRBV5-1 | CASSLGPSGYEQYF | TGCGCCAGCAGCTTGGGACCGTCGGGCTACGAGCAGTACTTC
NA | NA | TRBJ2-1 | TRBV5-5 | CASSFYDEQFF | TGTGCCAGCAGCTTTTACGATGAGCAGTTCTTC
NA | NA | TRBJ2-3 | TRBV11-2 | CASSRTRDAFTDTQYF | TGTGCCAGCAGCCGAACGCGGGACGCCTTCACAGATACGCAGTATTTT
NA | NA | TRBJ2-5 | TRBV25-1 | CASTNGPRPGETQYF | TGTGCCAGCACGAACGGTCCGCGGCCCGGGGAGACCCAGTACTTC
NA | NA | TRBJ2-5 | TRBV7-7 | CASSLRGIGETQYF | TGTGCCAGCAGCTTAAGGGGGATCGGGGAGACCCAGTACTTC
NA | NA | TRBJ1-4 | TRBV5-1 | CASSLGQPNEKLFF | TGCGCCAGCAGCTTGGGACAGCCTAATGAAAAACTGTTTTTT
NA | NA | TRBJ2-5 | TRBV12-2 | CASRSGTGSGGPTKTQYF | TGTGCAAGTCGCTCGGGGACTGGTAGCGGGGGACCTACGAAGACCCAGTACTTC
NA | NA | TRBJ1-3 | TRBV6-5 | CASSYSTWEFGNTIYF | TGTGCCAGCAGTTACTCGACCTGGGAGTTTGGAAACACCATATATTTT
NA | NA | TRBJ1-2 | TRBV19 | CASSMRQGGTVYGYTF | TGTGCCAGTAGTATGCGGCAGGGAGGGACCGTATATGGCTACACCTTC
NA | NA | TRBJ1-1 | TRBV11-2 | CASSSTANTEAFF | TGTGCCAGCAGCTCCACTGCGAACACTGAAGCTTTCTTT
TRBD1 | NA | TRBJ2-3 | TRBV11-3 | CASSPRDSSLDTQYF | TGTGCCAGCAGCCCCAGGGACAGTTCTTTAGATACGCAGTATTTT
NA | NA | TRBJ1-2 | TRBV6-1 | CASSEQGWTYGYTF | TGTGCCAGCAGTGAACAGGGTTGGACCTATGGCTACACCTTC
NA | NA | TRBJ1-2 | TRBV3-1/TRBV3-2 | CASGDYGYTF | TGTGCCAGCGGCGACTATGGCTACACCTTC
NA | few | TRBJ1-1 | TRBV4-2 | CASSRNVGRANTEAFF | TGTGCCAGCAGCCGGAATGTGGGCCGAGCAAACACTGAAGCTTTCTTT
TRBD2 | NA | TRBJ2-5 | TRBV11-2 | CASSTETSGGWETQYF | TGTGCCAGCAGCACTGAGACTAGCGGGGGATGGGAGACCCAGTACTTC
NA | NA | TRBJ1-2 | TRBV19 | CASSIWGFANYGYTF | TGTGCCAGTAGTATTTGGGGCTTCGCTAACTATGGCTACACCTTC
NA | once | TRBJ1-1 | TRBV3-1/TRBV3-2 | CASSQFGGARDQKNTEAFF | TGTGCCAGCAGCCAATTTGGCGGGGCCAGGGATCAGAAGAACACTGAAGCTTTCTTT
TRBD1 | NA | TRBJ1-2 | TRBV9 | CASSTRTGTGGSDYGYTF | TGTGCCAGCAGCACCCGCACCGGGACAGGGGGCTCTGACTATGGCTACACCTTC
NA | NA | TRBJ2-7 | TRBV19 | CASSIGRSSYEQYF | TGTGCCAGTAGTATTGGTAGATCCAGCTACGAGCAGTACTTC
NA | NA | TRBJ2-7 | TRBV20-1 | CSAREAHEQYF | TGCAGTGCTAGAGAAGCTCACGAGCAGTACTTC
TRBD2 | NA | TRBJ2-3 | TRBV4-3 | CASSHPQSRLAGVYTQYF | TGCGCCAGCAGCCACCCCCAAAGTCGACTAGCGGGGGTCTATACGCAGTATTTT
TRBD1 | NA | TRBJ2-3 | TRBV28 | CASSLQGTGTDTQYF | TGTGCCAGCAGTTTACAAGGGACAGGGACAGATACGCAGTATTTT
NA | NA | TRBJ1-2 | TRBV4-2 | CASSQVGEGYTF | TGTGCCAGCAGCCAAGTCGGGGAAGGCTACACCTTC
NA | NA | TRBJ1-5 | TRBV6-5 | CASSPDGWSNQPQHF | TGTGCCAGCAGTCCGGACGGTTGGAGCAATCAGCCCCAGCATTTT
TRBD2 | NA | TRBJ2-7 | TRBV6-5 | CASSYSSLAGDEQYF | TGTGCCAGCAGTTACTCGTCTCTAGCGGGGGACGAGCAGTACTTC
TRBD2 | NA | TRBJ2-7 | TRBV10-1 | CASSDSGLAGAQGEQYF | TGCGCCAGCAGTGATAGCGGCCTAGCGGGGGCTCAGGGGGAGCAGTACTTC
NA | NA | TRBJ2-7 | TRBV12-3/TRBV12-4 | CASSLQGPYEQYF | TGTGCCAGCAGTTTACAGGGACCCTACGAGCAGTACTTC
NA | NA | TRBJ1-5 | TRBV10-1 | CATIPKIRAQHF | TGCGCCACCATACCTAAAATCAGGGCCCAGCATTTT
TRBD1 | NA | TRBJ2-2 | TRBV5-3 | CARSLGQGSTGELFF | TGTGCCAGAAGCTTGGGACAGGGGTCCACCGGGGAGCTGTTTTTT